These 27 T cell receptor beta chains were all obtained from the same sample, sequenced in a study of CD8 T cells in ankylosing spondylitis. From the 5' RACE reads, TCRdb called clonotypes with MiXCR, one entry per CDR3 protein. The sample has 250,000 to 400,000 distinct CDR3 sequences; more than 9% are singletons. Sequencing was carried out using blood, either unsorted or a sorted T cell fraction (not recorded which). Receptor source: a female donor with ankylosing spondylitis or in good health (not recorded which).

This clonotype has at least ten counts. The chain joins TRBV20-1 to TRBJ2-4, with D maybe TRBD1 (5 bases). Trimming removed 4 bases from V and 3 bases from J, with 10 bases in between. Looked up from germline, CDR1 is DFQATT and CDR2 is SNEGSKA (reference sequence). The CDR3 runs to 13 residues. The CDR3 loop reads CSATQDNKNIQYF. As DNA, the CDR3 is TGCAGTGCTACACAGGACAACAAAAACATTCAGTACTTC.

This clonotype was counted only a few times. J is TRBJ2-4 and V is TRBV11-2, with TRBD1 identical over 9 bases. V lost 5 bases and J lost 5; bases outside the gene matches: 7. The CDR3 is 15 residues long. CDR1 and CDR2 from the germline V gene are SGHAT and FQNNGV. CDR3 loop: CASSGQGNPQNIQYF. CDR3 DNA sequence: TGTGCCAGCAGCGGACAGGGGAACCCTCAAAACATTCAGTACTTC.

This clonotype was picked up many times. The chain has TRBV10-3 and TRBJ2-2; 16 bases fit TRBD2. This CDR3 has 17 residues. Germline V gene sequence: CDR1 ENHRY, CDR2 SYGVKD. After removal of 6 bases from V and 0 bases from J, the junction contained 1 base not matched to a gene. The CDR3 spells CAIRGLAGGSNTGELFF. CDR3 DNA: TGTGCCATCAGGGGACTAGCGGGAGGGTCGAACACCGGGGAGCTGTTTTTT.

This clonotype was seen ten or more times. The chain joins TRBV6-5 to TRBJ2-5; 12 nucleotides match TRBD2. CDR1 MNHEY and CDR2 SVGAGI come from the germline V gene. V was clipped by 0 bases and J by 4 bases; unmatched bases: 9. CDR3 length: 18 residues. This chain's CDR3 is CASSYSFPTSGSPETQYF. CDR3 coding DNA: TGTGCCAGCAGTTACTCATTTCCGACTAGCGGGAGTCCAGAGACCCAGTACTTC.

This clonotype was seen many times. The CDR3, as DNA: TGTGCCAGCAGCTTAGCACTACTCCAAGAGACCCAGTACTTC. Protein sequence: CASSLALLQETQYF. The V call is TRBV7-9, the J call TRBJ2-5; D gene ambiguous. The CDR3 extends over 14 amino acids. From germline, CDR1 is SEHNR and CDR2 FQNEAQ (reference sequence). With 0 bases removed from V and 1 base from J, the gap between germline ends came to 6 bases. Full variable domain (remainder filled in from reference TRBV7-9 and TRBJ2-5): DTGVSQNPRHKITKRGQNVTFRCDPISEHNRLYWYRQTLGQGPEFLTYFQNEAQLEKSRLLSDRFSAERPKGSFSTLEIQRTEQGDSAMYLCASSLALLQETQYFGPGTRLLVL.

This clonotype was counted only a few times. The gene calls are TRBV6-1 and TRBJ1-2; TRBD1 matches at 7 bases. The germline gives CDR1 MNHNS, CDR2 SASEGT. V trimming: 5 bases; J trimming: 2 bases; junction bases outside the gene matches: 8. CDR3 length equals 15 residues. The CDR3 DNA follows: TGTGCCAGCAGTCTCCGGGACAGTTCCAACTATGGCTACACCTTC. It translates to CASSLRDSSNYGYTF.

This clonotype was counted between two and nine times. This sequence joins TRBV5-1 and TRBJ2-2; D may match TRBD1 or TRBD2 (5 bases each). CDR3 length: 15 amino acids. The germline V gene encodes CDR1 SGHRS and CDR2 YFSETQ. The V and J ends lost 4 bases and 2 bases respectively, with 12 bases between them. CDR3 amino acids: CASSPRGANTGELFF. The DNA for the CDR3 is TGCGCCAGCAGCCCTCGAGGGGCTAACACCGGGGAGCTGTTTTTT.

The chain employs TRBV7-2 and TRBJ2-5; the D gene is possibly TRBD2 (6 bases). The germline V gene encodes CDR1 SGHTA and CDR2 FQGNSA. V lost 1 base to trimming and J lost 0 bases, with 15 bases between them. The CDR3 length is 17 residues. The CDR3: CASSLGIRERHQETQYF. In DNA, the CDR3 is TGTGCCAGCAGCTTAGGGATCCGGGAGCGGCACCAAGAGACCCAGTACTTC.

This clonotype came up a few times. The chain joins TRBV7-3 to TRBJ1-1, with 7 nucleotides matching TRBD1. The CDR3 covers 14 residues. The trim removed 1 base at V and 5 bases at J, leaving 4 bases unmatched. The germline gives CDR1 SGHTA, CDR2 FQGTGA. In nucleotides, the CDR3 is TGTGCCAGCAGCTTAAAACAGGGGAGAACTGAAGCTTTCTTT. Translated: CASSLKQGRTEAFF.

The rearrangement joins TRBV10-3 to TRBJ1-5; D is uncertain. This CDR3 has 12 amino acids. The germline CDR1 and CDR2 sequences are ENHRY and SYGVKD. Trimming pared 3 bases from V and 7 bases from J, leaving 7 bases between. The CDR3 region has the DNA TGTGCCATCAGTGAAGCCGGACAGCCCCAGCATTTT. It encodes CAISEAGQPQHF.

The chain links TRBV5-4 to TRBJ2-7; D perhaps matches TRBD1 (5 bases). The length of the CDR3 is 15 residues. V lost 0 bases, J lost 3 bases, and 13 bases lay in between. CDR1 and CDR2 (germline): SGHNT, YYREEE (reference sequence). CDR3 loop: CASSLGKGSGYEQYF. CDR3 nucleotides: TGTGCCAGCAGCTTGGGTAAGGGGTCGGGCTACGAGCAGTACTTC.

This clonotype was seen at least ten times. The V gene is TRBV11-2, the J gene TRBJ2-1; D uncertain. The V end was cut by 4 bases, the J end by 9 bases, with 10 bases between. The length of the CDR3 is 12 residues. Germline CDR1 is SGHAT and CDR2 is FQNNGV. For the CDR3, the DNA is TGTGCCAGCAGCTCCTCCACGGGTGAGCAGTTCTTC. This encodes CASSSSTGEQFF.

This chain uses TRBV19 with TRBJ2-3; D unclear. The V gene lost 3 bases and the J gene lost 4 bases, with 2 bases spanning the gap. Germline CDR1 reads LNHDA; CDR2 reads SQIVND (reference sequence). The CDR3 runs to 11 residues. Written as DNA, the CDR3 is TGTGCCAGTAGTATCGCAGATACGCAGTATTTT. Its translation is CASSIADTQYF.

On this clonotype: Germline is not matched at one junction end, which may reflect a read error. V is TRBV29-1 and J is TRBJ2-1; 9 bases match TRBD2. Germline CDR1 reads SQVTM; CDR2 reads ANQGSEA. There are 12 residues in the CDR3. The CDR3 nucleotides are TGCAGCGCGGGACTAGCCTACCATGAGCAGTTCTTC. As protein: CSAGLAYHEQFF.

This clonotype was found many times. The chain uses TRBV9 and TRBJ2-1; no clear D. V was trimmed by 0 bases and J by 6 bases, leaving 7 bases between them. The CDR3 runs to 13 residues. Germline values: CDR1 SGDLS, CDR2 YYNGEE. Here the CDR3 DNA reads TGTGCCAGCAGCGTAGCTCTGCTCAATGAGCAGTTCTTC. This codes for CASSVALLNEQFF.

This clonotype has at least ten counts. This rearrangement joins TRBV5-1 to TRBJ1-1, with D possibly matching TRBD1 (5 bases). CDR1 is SGHRS, CDR2 YFSETQ, per germline. There are 15 residues in the CDR3. With 1 base removed from V and 5 bases from J, the gap between germline ends came to 15 bases. The CDR3 protein is CASSLFDAGSTEAFF. CDR3 in DNA: TGCGCCAGCAGCTTGTTTGACGCAGGGAGTACTGAAGCTTTCTTT.

V and J are TRBV15 and TRBJ2-7; perhaps TRBD2 as D (6 bases). Trimming took 5 bases from V and 6 from J, leaving 11 bases between them. The CDR3 spans 12 residues. Germline V gene data show CDR1 as LNHNV and CDR2 as YYDKDF (reference sequence). In DNA, the CDR3 is TGTGCCACCAGCCCTTGGCGGGGCGAGCAGTACTTC. This gives the protein CATSPWRGEQYF. Based on the CDR3 plus reference TRBV15 and TRBJ2-7, the full variable domain is DAMVIQNPRYQVTQFGKPVTLSCSQTLNHNVMYWYQQKSSQAPKLLFHYYDKDFNNEADTPDNFQSRRPNTSFCFLDIRSPGLGDTAMYLCATSPWRGEQYFGPGTRLTVT.

The chain has TRBV11-2 and TRBJ2-5; D is unclear. Trimming left V 0 bases short and J 1 base short, with 9 bases between. The CDR3 sequence is 15 residues long. The germline V gene encodes CDR1 SGHAT and CDR2 FQNNGV. The CDR3, as DNA: TGTGCCAGCAGCTTAGAGTGGCAGACCCAAGAGACCCAGTACTTC. Its translation: CASSLEWQTQETQYF.

The genes are TRBV7-9 and TRBJ2-7; no definite D call. V lost 5 bases to trimming and J lost 9 bases, with 11 bases between them. Germline values: CDR1 SEHNR, CDR2 FQNEAQ (reference sequence). This CDR3 region has 11 residues. The CDR3 is CASSPLIRQYF. The CDR3 DNA follows: TGTGCCAGCAGCCCCCTCATCCGGCAGTACTTC.

This clonotype came up many times. The chain couples TRBV12-3 or TRBV12-4 to TRBJ1-2; 7 bases match TRBD1. The V gene end was trimmed by 3 bases and the J gene end by 8 bases; junction bases not matched to a gene: 6. This CDR3 has 13 residues. CDR3 residues: CASSLDRRGGYTF. The CDR3 DNA reads as TGTGCCAGCAGTTTGGACAGGCGCGGAGGCTACACCTTC.

The chain is built from TRBV12-3 or TRBV12-4 and TRBJ2-1, with 14 bases fitting TRBD2. J gave up 9 bases and V 3 bases, and 1 base lay outside the gene matches. The length of the CDR3 is 14 residues. The CDR3 region is CASSLGLAGVEQFF. CDR3 nucleotide sequence: TGTGCCAGCAGTTTGGGACTAGCGGGAGTTGAGCAGTTCTTC.

This clonotype was counted many times. As DNA, the CDR3 is TGCGCCAGCAGCTTGGCCGGAGGAGGGGTGAAGAACACCGGGGAGCTGTTTTTT. It encodes CASSLAGGGVKNTGELFF. V usage is TRBV5-1 and J usage is TRBJ2-2; the D gene is possibly TRBD2 (6 bases). Germline assignment: CDR1 SGHRS and CDR2 YFSETQ. V lost 0 bases to trimming and J lost 1 base, with 16 bases between them. There are 18 residues in the CDR3. The full variable domain, in which reference TRBV5-1 and TRBJ2-2 provide the parts outside the CDR3, is KAGVTQTPRYLIKTRGQQVTLSCSPISGHRSVSWYQQTPGQGLQFLFEYFSETQRNKGNFPGRFSGRQFSNSRSEMNVSTLELGDSALYLCASSLAGGGVKNTGELFFGEGSRLTVL.

The rearrangement links TRBV7-9 to TRBJ2-7; tentative D call: TRBD2 (6 bases). V gave up 5 bases and J gave up 4 bases, with 12 bases separating them. The CDR3 sequence is 13 residues long. Germline V CDR1 and CDR2: SEHNR, FQNEAQ (reference sequence). CDR3 sequence reads: CASSIPGLYEQYF. In nucleotides, the CDR3 is TGTGCCAGCAGCATTCCGGGACTTTACGAGCAGTACTTC.

V is TRBV6-2 or TRBV6-3 and J is TRBJ1-1, with D perhaps TRBD1 (5 bases). The V end lost 11 bases, the J end lost 0 bases, and 16 bases lay between the germline ends. Germline V gives CDR1 MNHEY, CDR2 SVGEGT. This CDR3 is built from 14 residues. CDR3 loop: CAALPGTVNTEAFF. For the CDR3, the DNA is TGTGCCGCGCTTCCCGGGACGGTGAACACTGAAGCTTTCTTT.

This clonotype was counted ten times or more. The chain recombines TRBV7-8 with TRBJ1-2; a weak D match, TRBD1 (6 bases). This CDR3 has 14 residues. Per germline, CDR1 SGHVS and CDR2 FQNEAQ. V was trimmed by 0 bases and J by 6 bases, leaving 11 bases between them. The CDR3 coding sequence is TGTGCCAGCAGCTTAGCTCCAGGGGTGGATGGCTACACCTTC. This translates into CASSLAPGVDGYTF.

This clonotype showed up just a few times. CDR3 DNA sequence: TGTGCCAGCCTGACCTACGACAGGGGTGGGGAGACCCAGTACTTC. It is translated as CASLTYDRGGETQYF. V is TRBV6-1 and J is TRBJ2-5; 8 nucleotides agree with TRBD1. Unmatched junction bases numbered 13, after V lost 8 bases and J lost 5 bases. Germline V gene sequence: CDR1 MNHNS, CDR2 SASEGT. CDR3 length equals 15 residues.

In its sample, this clonotype was seen many times. The rearrangement joins TRBV5-1 to TRBJ2-3; no firm D call. This CDR3 spans 14 amino acids. V was shortened by 3 bases and J by 2 bases, with 10 bases between the two germline ends. Germline loops: CDR1 SGHRS, CDR2 YFSETQ. The CDR3 DNA sequence: TGCGCCAGCAGCTCGGACCACTACACAGATACGCAGTATTTT. Protein product: CASSSDHYTDTQYF. The complete variable domain, with remaining parts taken from reference TRBV5-1 and TRBJ2-3, reads KAGVTQTPRYLIKTRGQQVTLSCSPISGHRSVSWYQQTPGQGLQFLFEYFSETQRNKGNFPGRFSGRQFSNSRSEMNVSTLELGDSALYLCASSSDHYTDTQYFGPGTRLTVL.